This T cell receptor beta chain stems from a study of cytomegalovirus exposure and HLA in healthy donors. Per germline, CDR1 SGHRS and CDR2 YFSETQ. The CDR3 has 16 amino acids. The germline V and J ends were trimmed by 4 bases and 2 bases, with 17 bases remaining between them. This clone occurred once. Primers included in the PCR were 60 Vbeta and 13 Jbeta primers. TCRdb keeps only in-frame clones here, not all; method: immunoSEQ multiplex PCR. The repertoire includes some 150,000 clones, approximately 80% of them detected once, and around 4.4% sits in the top ten. The genes are TRBV5-1 and TRBJ2-3; a possible D gene is TRBD2 (6 bases). The sequenced material came from PBMCs. The origin of this receptor is a woman aged 45-59 years in good health and CMV-seropositive. CDR3 in DNA: TGCGCCAGCAGCCCTTTTAGCGGCCTACACACAGATACGCAGTATTTT. This encodes CASSPFSGLHTDTQYF.